The 12 T cell receptor beta chains below were found in one sample sequenced in a study of OX40 agonist ivuxolimab in advanced cancers. This table comes from immunoSEQ multiplex PCR, and its TCRdb copy is limited to in-frame clones, with some not included. The top ten clones hold about 16% of a sample with roughly 40,000 clones, around 90% of them seen once. Sequenced here: CD4+ or CD8+ T cells sorted from blood, sampled in a trial of the OX40 agonist ivuxolimab. The receptors shown here come from an adult with an advanced solid tumor such as melanoma, head and neck, liver or kidney cancer.

The chain links TRBV9 to TRBJ1-4; D is ambiguous. The CDR3 runs 13 residues. V was pared by 5 bases and J by 0 bases, with 5 bases between. The germline gives CDR1 SGDLS, CDR2 YYNGEE. The CDR3 region has the DNA TGTGCCAGCAGGGGTGCAACTAATGAAAAACTGTTTTTT. This translates into CASRGATNEKLFF. Variable domain in full (rest from reference TRBV9 and TRBJ1-4): DSGVTQTPKHLITATGQRVTLRCSPRSGDLSVYWYQQSLDQGLQFLIQYYNGEERAKGNILERFSAQQFPDLHSELNLSSLELGDSALYFCASRGATNEKLFFGSGTQLSVL.

CDR3 amino acids: CASSPRDSIQWEQFF. CDR3 coding DNA: TGTGCCAGCTCACCGCGGGACTCGATTCAATGGGAGCAGTTCTTC. The chain has TRBV18 and TRBJ2-1, with a possible D match to TRBD2 (6 bases). Germline assignment: CDR1 KGHSH and CDR2 LQKENI. With 3 bases removed from V and 10 bases from J, the gap between germline ends came to 19 bases. The CDR3 extends over 15 amino acids.

This chain connects TRBV9 to TRBJ2-5, with a tentative D call TRBD1 (5 bases). The germline CDR1 and CDR2 sequences are SGDLS and YYNGEE. Between the trimmed V and J ends, which lost 2 bases and 3 bases, there was a span of 17 bases. The CDR3 has 16 residues. Here the CDR3 DNA reads TGTGCCAGCAGCGTCCCCAACCCCGGACACAAAGAGACCCAGTACTTC. It translates to CASSVPNPGHKETQYF.

This chain uses TRBV15 with TRBJ1-2; 7 nucleotides agree with TRBD1. V trimming: 1 base; J trimming: 5 bases; junction bases outside the gene matches: 4. Germline V lookup: CDR1 LNHNV, CDR2 YYDKDF (reference sequence). The CDR3 runs 14 residues. CDR3 residues: CATSRGGGGYGYTF. For the CDR3, the DNA is TGTGCCACCAGCAGAGGAGGGGGCGGGTATGGCTACACCTTC.

The rearrangement links TRBV4-1 to TRBJ1-1; no definite D call. Trimming left V 0 bases short and J 3 bases short, with 11 bases between. Germline V gene lookup returns CDR1 MGHRA and CDR2 YSYEKL. This CDR3 has 15 amino acids. The CDR3 DNA follows: TGCGCCAGCAGCCAAGAGGGGAGGGTTTACACTGAAGCTTTCTTT. Translating it yields CASSQEGRVYTEAFF.

The chain joins TRBV27 to TRBJ1-5; 9 bases fit TRBD1. CDR1 and CDR2 from the germline V gene are MNHEY and SMNVEV (reference sequence). The CDR3 is made up of 17 amino acids. V gave up 9 bases and J gave up 0 bases; unmatched junction bases: 12. The CDR3 sequence: CARRKRRDRDSNQPQHF. The CDR3 DNA reads as TGTGCCAGAAGAAAAAGGCGGGACAGGGATAGCAATCAGCCCCAGCATTTT.

This chain's CDR3 is CASSPRGNTEAFF. The CDR3 coding sequence is TGCGCCAGCAGCCCTCGGGGGAACACTGAAGCTTTCTTT. This chain connects TRBV5-1 to TRBJ1-1; D not resolved. This CDR3 has 13 residues. Germline values: CDR1 SGHRS, CDR2 YFSETQ. Trimming cost V 4 bases and J 1 base, with 8 bases left between them. The entire variable domain, with the rest obtained from reference TRBV5-1 and TRBJ1-1, is as follows: KAGVTQTPRYLIKTRGQQVTLSCSPISGHRSVSWYQQTPGQGLQFLFEYFSETQRNKGNFPGRFSGRQFSNSRSEMNVSTLELGDSALYLCASSPRGNTEAFFGQGTRLTVV.

The CDR3 nucleotides read TGCGCCAGCAGCCAAGAGTGGGAAGGCAATCAGCCCCAGCATTTT. It is translated as CASSQEWEGNQPQHF. The chain joins TRBV4-1 to TRBJ1-5; no definite D call. From germline, CDR1 is MGHRA and CDR2 YSYEKL. Trimming left V 0 bases short and J 2 bases short, with 8 bases between. CDR3 length: 15 residues.

The chain joins TRBV27 to TRBJ2-5; 7 nucleotides align to TRBD2. Germline CDR1 reads MNHEY; CDR2 reads SMNVEV (reference sequence). V trimming: 5 bases; J trimming: 2 bases; junction bases outside the gene matches: 8. This CDR3 region has 15 residues. The CDR3 nucleotides are TGTGCCAGCAGTCAAAAGACTAGCTTACAAGAGACCCAGTACTTC. It translates to CASSQKTSLQETQYF.

This sequence joins TRBV7-8 and TRBJ2-7; D may be TRBD1 (6 bases). Germline V gene lookup returns CDR1 SGHVS and CDR2 FQNEAQ. CDR3 length equals 15 residues. V lost 5 bases and J 1 base, leaving 15 bases between the germline ends. CDR3 nucleotides: TGTGCCAGCAGCATCCCCTCCGGGACATCCTACGAGCAGTACTTC. It specifies CASSIPSGTSYEQYF.

The CDR3 nucleotides read TGTGCCAGCAGTCAGCCCGGGACTAGCACAGATACGCAGTATTTT. Residues: CASSQPGTSTDTQYF. J is TRBJ2-3 and V is TRBV6-5; the D gene is possibly TRBD2 (6 bases). V lost 5 bases and J 0 bases, leaving 12 bases between the germline ends. Germline CDR1 and CDR2: MNHEY and SVGAGI. The length of the CDR3 is 15 residues.

The rearrangement joins TRBV19 to TRBJ1-2; the D gene is possibly TRBD1 (5 bases). This CDR3 spans 12 amino acids. Germline V CDR1 and CDR2: LNHDA, SQIVND (reference sequence). V was clipped by 5 bases and J by 5 bases, with 9 bases between them. The CDR3 DNA is TGTGCCAGTAGTTGGGGGAAATATGGCTACACCTTC. This translates into CASSWGKYGYTF. Combining the CDR3 with reference TRBV19 and TRBJ1-2 gives the whole variable domain DGGITQSPKYLFRKEGQNVTLSCEQNLNHDAMYWYRQDPGQGLRLIYYSQIVNDFQKGDIAEGYSVSREKKESFPLTVTSAQKNPTAFYLCASSWGKYGYTFGSGTRLTVV.